This T cell receptor (beta chain) was identified in a study of cytomegalovirus exposure and HLA in healthy donors. General study results and limits: Reports showed the classifier diagnosing cytomegalovirus status with high specificity and sensitivity.

About this clone itself: Its target is not known.

Amplification used 60 Vbeta primers and 13 Jbeta primers. Only in-frame clones appear in the TCRdb table, and some are missing; sequencing was by immunoSEQ multiplex PCR. This sample yields about 97,000 clones, of which around three quarters are seen a single time; 2.5% to 3.5% belongs to the top ten. Input material: PBMCs. The receptor comes from a male donor in good health and CMV-seropositive.

The CDR3 DNA follows: TGTGCCAGCAGCTTAGCCGGGACAGTCTATAATTCACCCCTCCACTTT. It is translated as CASSLAGTVYNSPLHF. The chain is built from TRBV5-6 and TRBJ1-6, with 7 bases that match TRBD1. Germline V CDR1 and CDR2: SGHDT, YYEEEE. V lost 2 bases, J lost 3 bases, and 5 bases stayed unmatched. The CDR3 has 16 residues.